One and the same sample provided the 20 T cell receptor beta chains below, sequenced in a study of cytomegalovirus exposure and HLA in healthy donors. Primers for the PCR totalled 60 Vbeta and 13 Jbeta. TCRdb's table, derived via immunoSEQ multiplex PCR, lists solely in-frame clones and lacks some. The table lists over 100,000 clones, over 60% of them singletons. Sequenced material: PBMCs. The origin of the receptors is a man aged 40-49 years in good health and CMV-seropositive.

V and J are TRBV2 and TRBJ1-2; TRBD1 might be the D (6 bases). The CDR3 is 12 amino acids. V dropped 5 bases and J dropped 6 bases, with 10 bases sitting between them. From germline, CDR1 is SNHLY and CDR2 FYNNEI. CDR3 residues: CASSLQGNGYTF. CDR3 bases: TGTGCCAGCAGTTTACAGGGAAATGGCTACACCTTC.

The chain recombines TRBV18 with TRBJ1-5; D remains ambiguous. The CDR3 has 13 residues. CDR1 KGHSH and CDR2 LQKENI come from the germline V gene. Trimming cost V 6 bases and J 3 bases, with 9 bases left between them. CDR3 region: CASSRDYNQPQHF. As DNA, the CDR3 is TGTGCCAGCTCCCGGGATTACAATCAGCCCCAGCATTTT.

A single count supports this clone. This chain connects TRBV28 to TRBJ1-5; D may be TRBD1 (5 bases). The CDR3 consists of 12 residues. V lost 9 bases, J lost 7 bases, and 13 bases lay in between. Looked up from germline, CDR1 is MDHEN and CDR2 is SYDVKM. CDR3 loop: CASALRGQPQHF. In DNA form, the CDR3 reads TGTGCCAGTGCCCTCCGGGGGCAGCCCCAGCATTTT. The whole variable domain, remainder taken from reference TRBV28 and TRBJ1-5, is DVKVTQSSRYLVKRTGEKVFLECVQDMDHENMFWYRQDPGLGLRLIYFSYDVKMKEKGDIPEGYSVSREKKERFSLILESASTNQTSMYLCASALRGQPQHFGDGTRLSIL.

This clone was seen a single time. The V gene is TRBV10-3, the J gene TRBJ1-2; TRBD1 matches 7 bases. The junction had 19 bases not matched to a gene; V was cut back by 5 bases and J by 4 bases. CDR3 length: 18 amino acids. CDR1 is ENHRY and CDR2 is SYGVKD in the germline V gene. The CDR3 loop reads CAISSKGQTLSGSYGYTF. CDR3 nucleotides: TGTGCCATCAGTAGCAAGGGACAGACCCTGTCCGGCTCCTATGGCTACACCTTC.

The J gene is TRBJ2-5, the V gene TRBV5-1; tentatively, D is TRBD1 (5 bases). The J call may not be correct, given that the DNA end is closer to TRBJ2-7. CDR1 SGHRS and CDR2 YFSETQ come from the germline V gene. This CDR3 contains 14 residues. The CDR3 DNA sequence: TGCGCCAGCAGCTTGACACAGGCCTCCTACGAGCAGTACTTC. Its translation: CASSLTQASYEQYF.

The chain recombines TRBV28 with TRBJ2-3, with TRBD1 identical over 10 bases. This CDR3 contains 16 residues. J gave up 3 bases and V 11 bases, and 14 bases lay outside the gene matches. Germline V gives CDR1 MDHEN, CDR2 SYDVKM. The CDR3 sequence is CASRTPLGQGTDTQYF. CDR3 nucleotides: TGTGCCTCACGGACCCCATTGGGACAGGGGACAGATACGCAGTATTTT. Together with reference TRBV28 and TRBJ2-3, the CDR3 gives the full variable domain: DVKVTQSSRYLVKRTGEKVFLECVQDMDHENMFWYRQDPGLGLRLIYFSYDVKMKEKGDIPEGYSVSREKKERFSLILESASTNQTSMYLCASRTPLGQGTDTQYFGPGTRLTVL.

V is TRBV2 and J is TRBJ2-5; TRBD2 agrees at 9 bases. Germline trimming cut 4 bases from V and 5 bases from J; bases unmatched to any gene: 5. Germline values: CDR1 SNHLY, CDR2 FYNNEI. The CDR3 sequence is 14 residues long. The CDR3 is CASSGASGAETQYF. In nucleotides, the CDR3 is TGTGCCAGCAGTGGAGCTAGCGGGGCTGAGACCCAGTACTTC.

With respect to this clone: The germline gene is not matched at one end of the junction; a read error may be the cause. This sequence joins TRBV4-1 and TRBJ2-7; maybe TRBD1 (5 bases). Germline CDR1 reads MGHRA; CDR2 reads YSYEKL. This CDR3 region has 15 residues. In DNA form, the CDR3 reads TGCGCCAGCAGTCAAGACCAGGGATTTACCTACGAGCAGTACTTC. Translation: CASSQDQGFTYEQYF.

The CDR3 sequence is CASSVGLGDGNTIYF. Written as DNA, the CDR3 is TGTGCCAGCAGCGTAGGTCTAGGGGATGGAAACACCATATATTTT. The V gene is TRBV9, the J gene TRBJ1-3, with TRBD1 as a possible D gene (5 bases). Germline V lookup: CDR1 SGDLS, CDR2 YYNGEE. CDR3 size: 15 residues. V lost 0 bases to trimming and J lost 3 bases, with 10 bases between them.

The V gene is TRBV4-1, the J gene TRBJ1-3; tentative D call: TRBD1 (6 bases). V lost 4 bases, J lost 3 bases, and 19 bases lay in between. CDR1 and CDR2 from the germline V gene are MGHRA and YSYEKL. The CDR3 totals 17 residues. The CDR3 spells CASSLGWVGGHGNTIYF. For the CDR3, the DNA is TGCGCCAGCAGCCTCGGGTGGGTTGGGGGCCATGGAAACACCATATATTTT.

The V gene is TRBV29-1, the J gene TRBJ2-5; perhaps TRBD2 as D (5 bases). V lost 4 bases and J 1 base, leaving 10 bases between the germline ends. Germline assignment: CDR1 SQVTM and CDR2 ANQGSEA. CDR3 length: 13 amino acids. CDR3 region: CSVGPGIQETQYF. DNA for the CDR3: TGCAGCGTTGGACCCGGGATCCAAGAGACCCAGTACTTC.

The CDR3 spells CASSSPDRGDGELFF. CDR3 nucleotide sequence: TGTGCCAGCAGCTCTCCGGACAGGGGCGATGGGGAGCTGTTTTTT. The chain recombines TRBV9 with TRBJ2-2; 9 bases fit TRBD1. Germline trimming cut 4 bases from V and 8 bases from J; bases unmatched to any gene: 9. This CDR3 is built from 15 residues. Per the germline V gene, CDR1 is SGDLS and CDR2 is YYNGEE.

This rearrangement joins TRBV11-2 to TRBJ2-5; D uncertain. Per the germline V gene, CDR1 is SGHAT and CDR2 is FQNNGV. The germline V and J ends were trimmed by 1 base and 7 bases, with 4 bases remaining between them. The CDR3 is made up of 11 amino acids. The CDR3 sequence: CASSLGVTQYF. Written as DNA, the CDR3 is TGTGCCAGCAGCTTAGGAGTGACCCAGTACTTC.

The chain couples TRBV5-8 to TRBJ1-4; unclear D gene. Per germline, CDR1 SGHTS and CDR2 YDEGEE. V was cut by 0 bases and J by 0 bases, with 6 bases left in between. CDR3 size: 15 residues. The CDR3: CASSLGRATNEKLFF. In DNA, the CDR3 is TGTGCCAGCAGCTTGGGGAGGGCAACTAATGAAAAACTGTTTTTT.

CDR3 residues: CASSQVRDRGETQYF. CDR3 in DNA: TGTGCCAGCAGCCAAGTCCGGGACAGGGGAGAGACCCAGTACTTC. The chain recombines TRBV4-2 with TRBJ2-5; 10 bases map to TRBD1. This CDR3 region has 15 residues. The V gene end was trimmed by 1 base and the J gene end by 4 bases; junction bases not matched to a gene: 3. CDR1 is LGHNA, CDR2 YNFKEQ, per germline.

This clone was observed a handful of times. The V gene is TRBV2, the J gene TRBJ1-1; 7 bases match TRBD1. The ends lost 5 bases at V and 2 bases at J; junction bases unmatched: 11. This CDR3 contains 16 residues. CDR1 and CDR2 from the germline V gene are SNHLY and FYNNEI. The CDR3, as DNA: TGTGCCAGCAGTCTGGACAGGCTCGTACTAAACACTGAAGCTTTCTTT. The encoded protein is CASSLDRLVLNTEAFF.

This clone is categorized as medium-sized (0.01 to 0.1%). This rearrangement joins TRBV7-2 to TRBJ1-6, with 8 bases matching TRBD1. This CDR3 region has 14 residues. The J segment lost 5 bases and the V segment lost 8 bases, leaving 5 bases of the junction unmatched. CDR1 is SGHTA and CDR2 is FQGNSA in the germline V gene. CDR3 sequence reads: CASSRDRNNSPLHF. The CDR3 DNA is TGTGCCAGCTCCCGGGACAGGAATAATTCACCCCTCCACTTT.

The V gene is TRBV10-2, the J gene TRBJ2-3; TRBD2 agrees at 8 bases. V lost 8 bases and J lost 0; bases outside the gene matches: 7. The CDR3 length is 15 residues. The germline gives CDR1 WSHSY, CDR2 SAAADI. CDR3 in DNA: TGCGCCAGCTGGGGAGCGGGGGCCAGCACAGATACGCAGTATTTT. Amino acid sequence: CASWGAGASTDTQYF.

This clone was seen a handful of times. The chain has TRBV5-1 and TRBJ2-1; 10 nucleotides line up with TRBD2. J lost 7 bases, V lost 0 bases, and 7 bases had no gene match. The CDR3 runs 16 residues. Germline CDR1 is SGHRS and CDR2 is YFSETQ. The CDR3 protein is CASSLGSSGGTNEQFF. CDR3 nucleotides: TGCGCCAGCAGCTTGGGATCTAGCGGGGGTACAAATGAGCAGTTCTTC.

The genes are TRBV18 and TRBJ1-4; D remains unclear. The CDR3 is 15 residues long. CDR1 KGHSH and CDR2 LQKENI come from the germline V gene. V was cut by 3 bases and J by 5 bases, with 13 bases left in between. The CDR3 spells CASSPSGKGNEKLFF. CDR3 bases: TGTGCCAGCTCACCGTCGGGGAAAGGGAATGAAAAACTGTTTTTT.